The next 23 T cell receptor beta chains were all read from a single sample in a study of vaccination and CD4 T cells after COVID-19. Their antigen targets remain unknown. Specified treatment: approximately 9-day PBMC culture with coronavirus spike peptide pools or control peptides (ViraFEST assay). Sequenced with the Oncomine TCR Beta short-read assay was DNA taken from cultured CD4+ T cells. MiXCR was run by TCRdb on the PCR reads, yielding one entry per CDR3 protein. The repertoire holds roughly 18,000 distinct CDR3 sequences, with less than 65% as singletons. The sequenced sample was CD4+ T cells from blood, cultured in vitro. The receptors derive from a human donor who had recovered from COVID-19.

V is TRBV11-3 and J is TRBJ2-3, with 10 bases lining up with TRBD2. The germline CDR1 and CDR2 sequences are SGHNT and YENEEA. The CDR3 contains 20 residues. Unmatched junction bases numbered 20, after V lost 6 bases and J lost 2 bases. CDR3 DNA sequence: TGTGCCAGCAGTTTAATCACAGGGGCGGCTAGCGGGGGCTACACAGATACGCAGTATTTT. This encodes CASSLITGAASGGYTDTQYF.

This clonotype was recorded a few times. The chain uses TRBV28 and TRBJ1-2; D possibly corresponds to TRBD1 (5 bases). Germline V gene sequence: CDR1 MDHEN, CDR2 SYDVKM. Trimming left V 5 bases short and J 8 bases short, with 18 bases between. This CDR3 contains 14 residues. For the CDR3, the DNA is TGTGCCAGCAGTCGAACAGGCAACCTCGGGGGCTACACCTTC. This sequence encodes CASSRTGNLGGYTF.

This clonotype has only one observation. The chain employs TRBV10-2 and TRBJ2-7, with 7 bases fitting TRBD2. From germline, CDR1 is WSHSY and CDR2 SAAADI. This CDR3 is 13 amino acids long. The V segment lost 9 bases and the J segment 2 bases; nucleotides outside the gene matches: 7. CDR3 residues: CASGEGLPYEQYF. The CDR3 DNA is TGCGCCAGTGGGGAGGGACTGCCCTACGAGCAGTACTTC.

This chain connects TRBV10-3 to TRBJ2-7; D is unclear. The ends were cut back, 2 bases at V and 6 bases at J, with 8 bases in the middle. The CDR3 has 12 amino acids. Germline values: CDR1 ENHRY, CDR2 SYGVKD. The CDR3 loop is CAISEALGEQYF. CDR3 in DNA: TGTGCCATCAGTGAGGCGCTAGGCGAGCAGTACTTC.

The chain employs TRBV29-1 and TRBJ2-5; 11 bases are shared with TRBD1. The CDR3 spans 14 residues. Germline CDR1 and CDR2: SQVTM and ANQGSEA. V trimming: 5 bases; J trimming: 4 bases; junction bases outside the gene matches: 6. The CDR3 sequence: CSVRSGTGGETQYF. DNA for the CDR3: TGCAGCGTTCGATCCGGGACAGGGGGAGAGACCCAGTACTTC.

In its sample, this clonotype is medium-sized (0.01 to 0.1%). The CDR3 loop is CASSHRQDSGQKNTEAFF. CDR3 sequence (DNA): TGTGCCAGCAGCCACAGACAAGACTCGGGACAGAAGAACACTGAAGCTTTCTTT. V and J are TRBV6-1 and TRBJ1-1; TRBD1 aligns across 7 bases. The CDR3 runs to 18 residues. Germline values: CDR1 MNHNS, CDR2 SASEGT. Unmatched junction bases numbered 17, after V lost 6 bases and J lost 1 base.

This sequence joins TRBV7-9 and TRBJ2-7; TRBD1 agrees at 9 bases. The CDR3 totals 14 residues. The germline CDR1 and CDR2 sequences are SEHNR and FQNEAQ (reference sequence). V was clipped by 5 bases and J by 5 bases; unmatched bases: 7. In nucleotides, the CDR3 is TGTGCCAGCAGCGGCCGGGACAGGGACCACGAGCAGTACTTC. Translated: CASSGRDRDHEQYF.

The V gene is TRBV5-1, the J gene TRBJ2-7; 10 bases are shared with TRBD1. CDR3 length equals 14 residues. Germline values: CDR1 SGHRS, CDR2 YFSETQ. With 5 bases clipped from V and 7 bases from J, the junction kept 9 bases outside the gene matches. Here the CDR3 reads CASRPGTGDGEQYF. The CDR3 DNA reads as TGCGCCAGCAGACCCGGGACAGGGGATGGGGAGCAGTACTTC.

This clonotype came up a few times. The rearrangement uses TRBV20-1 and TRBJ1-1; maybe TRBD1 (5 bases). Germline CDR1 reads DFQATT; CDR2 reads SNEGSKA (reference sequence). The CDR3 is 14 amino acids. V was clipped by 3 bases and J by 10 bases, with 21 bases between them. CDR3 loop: CSARYPLGRRGAFF. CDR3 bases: TGCAGTGCTAGGTACCCTCTGGGGCGACGCGGAGCTTTCTTT.

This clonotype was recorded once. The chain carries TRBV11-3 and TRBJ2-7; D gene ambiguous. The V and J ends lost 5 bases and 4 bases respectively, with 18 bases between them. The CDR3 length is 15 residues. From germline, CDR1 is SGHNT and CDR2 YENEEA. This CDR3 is CASSPSYRWAYEQYF. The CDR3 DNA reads TGTGCCAGCAGCCCTTCCTATAGATGGGCATACGAGCAGTACTTC. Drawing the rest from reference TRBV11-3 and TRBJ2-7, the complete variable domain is EAGVVQSPRYKIIEKKQPVAFWCNPISGHNTLYWYLQNLGQGPELLIRYENEEAVDDSQLPKDRFSAERLKGVDSTLKIQPAELGDSAVYLCASSPSYRWAYEQYFGPGTRLTVT.

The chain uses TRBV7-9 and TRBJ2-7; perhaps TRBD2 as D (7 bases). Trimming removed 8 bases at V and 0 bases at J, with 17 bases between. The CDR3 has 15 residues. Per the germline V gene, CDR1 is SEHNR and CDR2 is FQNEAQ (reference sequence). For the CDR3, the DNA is TGTGCCAGCGGCCGGGGGGCGTCGAGCTCCTACGAGCAGTACTTC. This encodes CASGRGASSSYEQYF.

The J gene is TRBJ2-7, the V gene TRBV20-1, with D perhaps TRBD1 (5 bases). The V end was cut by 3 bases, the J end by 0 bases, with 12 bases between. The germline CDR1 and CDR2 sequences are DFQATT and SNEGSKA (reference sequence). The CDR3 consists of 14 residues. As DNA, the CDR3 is TGCAGTGCTAGCAGGCAGGGCATCTCCTACGAGCAGTACTTC. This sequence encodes CSASRQGISYEQYF.

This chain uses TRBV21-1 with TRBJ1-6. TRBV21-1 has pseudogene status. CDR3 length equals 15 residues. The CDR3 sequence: CASSIYSSYNSPLHF. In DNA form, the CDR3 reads TGTGCCAGCAGCATTTACAGCTCCTATAATTCACCCCTCCACTTT.

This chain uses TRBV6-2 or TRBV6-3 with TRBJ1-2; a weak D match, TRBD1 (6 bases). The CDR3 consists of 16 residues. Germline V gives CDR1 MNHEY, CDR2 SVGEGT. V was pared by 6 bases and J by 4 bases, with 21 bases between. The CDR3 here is CASSPIKQRTAYGYTF. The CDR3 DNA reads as TGTGCCAGCAGCCCTATTAAACAGAGGACAGCCTATGGCTACACCTTC.

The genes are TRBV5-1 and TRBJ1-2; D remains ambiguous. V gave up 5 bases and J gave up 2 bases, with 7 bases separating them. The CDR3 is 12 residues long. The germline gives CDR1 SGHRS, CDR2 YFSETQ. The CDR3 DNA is TGCGCCAGCAGAGCAGTAAACTATGGCTACACCTTC. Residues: CASRAVNYGYTF.

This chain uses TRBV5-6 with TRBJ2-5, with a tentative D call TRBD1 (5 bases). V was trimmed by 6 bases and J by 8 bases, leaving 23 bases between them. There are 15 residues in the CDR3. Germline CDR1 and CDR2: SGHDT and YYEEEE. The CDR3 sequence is CASNKQWQGGETQYF. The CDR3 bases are TGTGCCAGCAATAAACAATGGCAGGGTGGGGAAACCCAGTACTTC.

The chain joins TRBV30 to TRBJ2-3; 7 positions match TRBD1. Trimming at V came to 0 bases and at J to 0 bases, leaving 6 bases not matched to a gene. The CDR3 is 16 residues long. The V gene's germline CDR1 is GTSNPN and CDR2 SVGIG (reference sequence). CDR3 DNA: TGTGCCTGGAGTGTTACAGGGGCCACTAGCACAGATACGCAGTATTTT. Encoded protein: CAWSVTGATSTDTQYF. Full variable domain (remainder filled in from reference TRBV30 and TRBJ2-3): SQTIHQWPATLVQPVGSPLSLECTVEGTSNPNLYWYRQAAGRGLQLLFYSVGIGQISSEVPQNLSASRPQDRQFILSSKKLLLSDSGFYLCAWSVTGATSTDTQYFGPGTRLTVL.

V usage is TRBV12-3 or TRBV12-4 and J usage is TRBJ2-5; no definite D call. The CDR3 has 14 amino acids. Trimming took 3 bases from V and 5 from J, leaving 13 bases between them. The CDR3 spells CASSFTVELETQYF. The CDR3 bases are TGTGCCAGCAGTTTCACGGTGGAACTGGAGACCCAGTACTTC.

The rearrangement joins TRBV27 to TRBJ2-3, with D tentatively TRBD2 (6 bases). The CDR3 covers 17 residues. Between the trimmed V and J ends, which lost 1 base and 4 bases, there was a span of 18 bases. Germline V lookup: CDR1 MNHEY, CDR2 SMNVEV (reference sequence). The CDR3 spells CASSLLTMGLGADTQYF. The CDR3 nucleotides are TGTGCCAGCAGTTTATTGACGATGGGACTTGGGGCAGATACGCAGTATTTT.

In DNA, the CDR3 is TGTGCCAGTAGTATGCGGTTAGCGGGGAGCTCCTACAATGAGCAGTTCTTC. Translated, it gives CASSMRLAGSSYNEQFF. This chain joins TRBV19 and TRBJ2-1, with TRBD2 identical over 8 bases. Unmatched junction bases numbered 7, after V lost 3 bases and J lost 0 bases. This CDR3 comprises 17 residues. The germline CDR1 and CDR2 sequences are LNHDA and SQIVND (reference sequence).

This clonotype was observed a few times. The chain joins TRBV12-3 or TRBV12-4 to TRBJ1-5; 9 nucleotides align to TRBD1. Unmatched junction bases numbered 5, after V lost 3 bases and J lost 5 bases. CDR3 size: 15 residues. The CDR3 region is CASSFQGQGYQPQHF. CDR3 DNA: TGTGCCAGCAGTTTTCAGGGACAGGGCTATCAGCCCCAGCATTTT.

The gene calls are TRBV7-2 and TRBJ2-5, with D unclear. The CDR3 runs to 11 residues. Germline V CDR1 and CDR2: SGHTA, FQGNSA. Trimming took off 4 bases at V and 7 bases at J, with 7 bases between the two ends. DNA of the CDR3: TGTGCCAGCAGCTCGAGTGGGACCCAGTACTTC. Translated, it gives CASSSSGTQYF.

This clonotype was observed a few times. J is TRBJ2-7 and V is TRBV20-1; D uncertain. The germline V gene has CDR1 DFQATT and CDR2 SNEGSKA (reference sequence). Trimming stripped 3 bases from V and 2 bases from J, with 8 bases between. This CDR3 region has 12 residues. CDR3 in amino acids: CSASAPAYEQYF. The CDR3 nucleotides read TGCAGTGCTAGTGCCCCAGCCTACGAGCAGTACTTC.